Sequencing of this T cell receptor beta chain was carried out in a study of blood T cells in healthy people across ages. Findings and limits, study-wide: Roughly linear declines in TCR beta diversity per million T cells occurred with age. Donors of long life had a larger count of naive CD4+ cells and greater diversity than aged donors.

From germline, CDR1 is SNHLY and CDR2 FYNNEI. The CDR3 consists of 15 residues. Concerning this clonotype itself: Its antigen is still unknown.

The authors ran a second PCR of 7 to 11 cycles using a sample-barcoded 5' primer and a J-beta primer mix. TCRdb processed the 5' RACE reads anew with MiXCR; each CDR3 protein has one entry. The sample consists of approximately 580,000 distinct CDR3 sequences, nearly 25% of them appearing once. These data also formed part of another study, on T cells of mothers and their children. That source reports: Study donors consisted of a few healthy Caucasian mothers and their six children. Related and unrelated pairs show similar shaping of TCR recombination output by thymic selection.

The sample taken for sequencing was blood. The chain carries TRBV2 and TRBJ2-5; 13 nucleotides match TRBD2. Matching the DNA end better, TRBJ2-1 makes the J call doubtful. The receptor was derived from a boy between 10 and 17 years old in good health. The CDR3 loop is CASREGLAGKNEQFF. The CDR3 nucleotides read TGTGCCAGCAGGGAGGGACTAGCGGGGAAGAATGAGCAGTTCTTC.